This T cell receptor beta chain stems from a study of shared clonotypes between healthy human individuals. The overall study: A couple of women and a few men aged 18 to 49 made up the donors.

The CDR3 has 15 amino acids. The trim removed 6 bases at V and 2 bases at J, leaving 6 bases unmatched. Germline assignment: CDR1 MDHEN and CDR2 SYDVKM. Study outcomes and limitations: The study generally estimated greater richness for naive than memory subsets.

Concerning this clone: Its antigen is unknown.

As originally analysed: There were no quality scores in the junction-only immunoSEQ sequences, so filtering differed. TCRdb's table, derived via immunoSEQ multiplex PCR, lists solely in-frame clones and lacks some. V and J calls and clone size are as listed in that table; D and trimming were resolved from the DNA. This table holds some 580,000 clones, almost 97% found once. A CD45RA+ naive subset and a CD45RA-negative memory subset were split from CD4+ cells. Sample: naive CD4+ T cells sorted from blood. Subset defined: CD45RA+ positively selected. This chain connects TRBV28 to TRBJ2-3; 9 positions match TRBD2. The TCR was taken from a woman aged 25 to 39 in good health. CDR3 DNA: TGTGCCAGCAGACGGACTAGCGACTACACAGATACGCAGTATTTT. It codes for CASRRTSDYTDTQYF.